A single sample is the source of the 20 T cell receptor beta chains below, sequenced in a study of CD8 T cells in Susac syndrome. An input of roughly 0.5 to 1 ug of RNA was subjected to reverse transcription using random hexamers. Via MiXCR, TCRdb re-called the immunoSEQ multiplex PCR reads, giving one row per CDR3 protein. The sample has about 200,000 distinct CDR3 sequences, over 85% seen once. The specimen was CD4+ T cells from PBMCs. The receptors come from a human donor in good health.

J is TRBJ1-1 and V is TRBV7-2; D is unresolved. The CDR3 runs 12 residues. Between the trimmed V and J ends, which lost 1 base and 7 bases, there was a span of 7 bases. The germline CDR1 and CDR2 sequences are SGHTA and FQGNSA. CDR3 protein: CASSLVTSEAFF. The CDR3 DNA is TGTGCCAGCAGCTTAGTGACGAGTGAAGCTTTCTTT.

The chain recombines TRBV7-9 with TRBJ2-5, with TRBD1 identical over 7 bases. Germline V gene sequence: CDR1 SEHNR, CDR2 FQNEAQ (reference sequence). The V and J ends lost 3 bases and 1 base, in that order; junction bases with no gene match: 5. The CDR3 is 15 residues long. The DNA of the CDR3 is TGTGCCAGCAGCTTCCCGGGACAGATCCAAGAGACCCAGTACTTC. Encoded protein: CASSFPGQIQETQYF.

The CDR3 here is CASSLEAGGRYGYTF. The CDR3 nucleotides read TGTGCCAGCAGCTTAGAGGCAGGGGGCCGTTATGGCTACACCTTC. The chain uses TRBV7-2 and TRBJ1-2, with 8 positions matching TRBD1. This CDR3 region has 15 residues. V trimming: 1 base; J trimming: 5 bases; junction bases outside the gene matches: 6. Germline V gene data show CDR1 as SGHTA and CDR2 as FQGNSA.

J is TRBJ2-1 and V is TRBV5-1; the D gene could be TRBD1 or TRBD2 (6 bases each). Germline-derived CDR1 and CDR2 are SGHRS and YFSETQ. V was shortened by 3 bases and J by 8 bases, with 15 bases between the two germline ends. The CDR3 consists of 14 residues. CDR3 DNA: TGCGCCAGCAGCTGGACGGGGGCTTTGGATGAGCAGTTCTTC. Translation: CASSWTGALDEQFF. Based on the CDR3 plus reference TRBV5-1 and TRBJ2-1, the full variable domain is KAGVTQTPRYLIKTRGQQVTLSCSPISGHRSVSWYQQTPGQGLQFLFEYFSETQRNKGNFPGRFSGRQFSNSRSEMNVSTLELGDSALYLCASSWTGALDEQFFGPGTRLTVL.

This CDR3 is CASTGTVVGTEAFF. CDR3 coding DNA: TGTGCCAGCACTGGGACAGTTGTAGGGACTGAAGCTTTCTTT. The V and J genes are TRBV2 and TRBJ1-1; 7 bases agree with TRBD1. The germline gives CDR1 SNHLY, CDR2 FYNNEI. The CDR3 covers 14 residues. With 7 bases clipped from V and 5 bases from J, the junction kept 10 bases outside the gene matches. Variable domain in full (rest from reference TRBV2 and TRBJ1-1): EPEVTQTPSHQVTQMGQEVILRCVPISNHLYFYWYRQILGQKVEFLVSFYNNEISEKSEIFDDQFSVERPDGSNFTLKIRSTKLEDSAMYFCASTGTVVGTEAFFGQGTRLTVV.

V and J are TRBV24-1 and TRBJ2-3; D is perhaps TRBD2 (6 bases). CDR3 length equals 14 residues. Trimming pared 1 base from V and 7 bases from J, leaving 11 bases between. CDR1 and CDR2 from the germline V gene are KGHDR and SFDVKD. CDR3 sequence reads: CATSDFRGWNTQYF. For the CDR3, the DNA is TGTGCCACCAGTGATTTCCGGGGGTGGAATACGCAGTATTTT.

V gene TRBV12-3 or TRBV12-4 combines with J gene TRBJ2-5; D is possibly TRBD2 (7 bases). This CDR3 spans 15 amino acids. Trimming left V 0 bases short and J 5 bases short, with 13 bases between. As DNA, the CDR3 is TGTGCCAGCAGTTTAGCGGGGGGGCAGGGGGAGACCCAGTACTTC. Amino acids: CASSLAGGQGETQYF.

The gene calls are TRBV12-3 or TRBV12-4 and TRBJ1-2, with a weak D call TRBD1 (5 bases). With 6 bases removed from V and 3 bases from J, the gap between germline ends came to 14 bases. The CDR3 is 14 amino acids. CDR3 in amino acids: CASRDRDVYYGYTF. CDR3 bases: TGTGCCAGCAGAGACCGGGACGTCTACTATGGCTACACCTTC.

The V call is TRBV5-1, the J call TRBJ1-2; weak D call: TRBD1 (6 bases). The CDR3 sequence is 14 residues long. CDR1 SGHRS and CDR2 YFSETQ come from the germline V gene. Trimming left V 0 bases short and J 6 bases short, with 12 bases between. As DNA, the CDR3 is TGCGCCAGCAGCTTGGACAGGGAGGCGAATGGCTACACCTTC. Its translation is CASSLDREANGYTF.

The chain recombines TRBV2 with TRBJ2-3, with a weak D call TRBD2 (7 bases). Germline CDR1 reads SNHLY; CDR2 reads FYNNEI. V was trimmed by 8 bases and J by 4 bases, leaving 16 bases between them. CDR3 length: 14 residues. Written as DNA, the CDR3 is TGTGCCAGCCAGGGAGGGGGGGCCCCAGATACGCAGTATTTT. The encoded protein is CASQGGGAPDTQYF.

The chain is built from TRBV6-2 or TRBV6-3 and TRBJ2-7; 10 nucleotides line up with TRBD2. The CDR3 consists of 14 residues. The germline CDR1 and CDR2 sequences are MNHEY and SVGEGT. With 5 bases clipped from V and 6 bases from J, the junction kept 7 bases outside the gene matches. CDR3 nucleotides: TGTGCCAGCAGTCTCCTAGCGGGGGCATCCGAGCAGTACGTC. Its protein is CASSLLAGASEQYV.

The chain recombines TRBV7-6 with TRBJ2-5, with D maybe TRBD1 (6 bases). Trimming left V 1 base short and J 4 bases short, with 16 bases between. This CDR3 has 16 amino acids. From germline, CDR1 is SGHVS and CDR2 FNYEAQ. The CDR3 coding sequence is TGTGCCAGCAGCTTAGTCGCCCAGGGGCCTGTAGAGACCCAGTACTTC. Translating gives CASSLVAQGPVETQYF.

This chain uses TRBV20-1 with TRBJ2-5, with TRBD2 matching over 9 bases. The CDR3 totals 16 residues. Unmatched junction bases numbered 11, after V lost 1 base and J lost 5 bases. CDR1 and CDR2 from the germline V gene are DFQATT and SNEGSKA (reference sequence). In nucleotides, the CDR3 is TGCAGTGCTAGAGTAATAGCGGGAGTGGGTGGGGAGACCCAGTACTTC. Translation: CSARVIAGVGGETQYF.

The chain has TRBV19 and TRBJ1-1; a possible D gene is TRBD1 (5 bases). This CDR3 is 16 amino acids long. V was pared by 7 bases and J by 0 bases, with 18 bases between. CDR1 is LNHDA and CDR2 is SQIVND in the germline V gene (reference sequence). Written as DNA, the CDR3 is TGTGCCAGTAAAGTAATAAGGGGTAGATTGAACACTGAAGCTTTCTTT. Translating it yields CASKVIRGRLNTEAFF.

The rearrangement uses TRBV30 and TRBJ1-3; unclear D gene. In germline, CDR1 is GTSNPN, CDR2 SVGIG (reference sequence). V lost 2 bases and J lost 1, with 12 bases in between. The CDR3 is 15 residues long. The CDR3 DNA reads TGTGCCTGGAGTTTCGGACGAGTATCTGGAAACACCATATATTTT. Protein: CAWSFGRVSGNTIYF.

The rearrangement uses TRBV7-2 and TRBJ1-2; 7 bases are a match to TRBD1. The germline V gene has CDR1 SGHTA and CDR2 FQGNSA. The CDR3 sequence is 15 residues long. V dropped 1 base and J dropped 5; count of bases not matched to a gene: 7. As DNA, the CDR3 is TGTGCCAGCAGCTTAGGCCCAGGGGGAAATTATGGCTACACCTTC. Translating gives CASSLGPGGNYGYTF.

This clonotype was picked up one time. The CDR3 DNA reads as TGCGCCAGCAGCTTGGCCGGGAAGGCCGCGAACACTGAAGCTTTCTTT. It is translated as CASSLAGKAANTEAFF. J is TRBJ1-1 and V is TRBV5-1; D is unresolved. The CDR3 is made up of 16 amino acids. Germline values: CDR1 SGHRS, CDR2 YFSETQ. The V and J ends lost 0 bases and 1 base respectively, with 13 bases between them.

The chain combines TRBV2 with TRBJ1-2; D is undetermined. This CDR3 is built from 11 residues. Trimming shortened V by 6 bases and J by 7 bases, and 9 bases separated the two germline ends. The germline gives CDR1 SNHLY, CDR2 FYNNEI. CDR3 amino acids: CASREYSGYTF. The CDR3 DNA reads as TGTGCCAGCAGGGAATATAGTGGCTACACCTTC. Based on the CDR3 plus reference TRBV2 and TRBJ1-2, the full variable domain is EPEVTQTPSHQVTQMGQEVILRCVPISNHLYFYWYRQILGQKVEFLVSFYNNEISEKSEIFDDQFSVERPDGSNFTLKIRSTKLEDSAMYFCASREYSGYTFGSGTRLTVV.

This chain joins TRBV20-1 and TRBJ1-2; 7 bases map to TRBD1. This CDR3 has 12 residues. V lost 8 bases and J lost 0; bases outside the gene matches: 3. The germline V gene has CDR1 DFQATT and CDR2 SNEGSKA (reference sequence). The CDR3 loop reads CSWTGSNYGYTF. CDR3 DNA sequence: TGCAGTTGGACAGGATCTAACTATGGCTACACCTTC.

This chain links TRBV28 with TRBJ2-7, with 7 positions matching TRBD2. Losses at the gene ends were 1 base for V and 7 bases for J; bases not matched to a gene: 1. Per germline, CDR1 MDHEN and CDR2 SYDVKM. The CDR3 contains 12 residues. The CDR3 sequence is CASSLSGGEQYF. The CDR3 nucleotides read TGTGCCAGCAGTTTATCGGGGGGAGAGCAGTACTTC.